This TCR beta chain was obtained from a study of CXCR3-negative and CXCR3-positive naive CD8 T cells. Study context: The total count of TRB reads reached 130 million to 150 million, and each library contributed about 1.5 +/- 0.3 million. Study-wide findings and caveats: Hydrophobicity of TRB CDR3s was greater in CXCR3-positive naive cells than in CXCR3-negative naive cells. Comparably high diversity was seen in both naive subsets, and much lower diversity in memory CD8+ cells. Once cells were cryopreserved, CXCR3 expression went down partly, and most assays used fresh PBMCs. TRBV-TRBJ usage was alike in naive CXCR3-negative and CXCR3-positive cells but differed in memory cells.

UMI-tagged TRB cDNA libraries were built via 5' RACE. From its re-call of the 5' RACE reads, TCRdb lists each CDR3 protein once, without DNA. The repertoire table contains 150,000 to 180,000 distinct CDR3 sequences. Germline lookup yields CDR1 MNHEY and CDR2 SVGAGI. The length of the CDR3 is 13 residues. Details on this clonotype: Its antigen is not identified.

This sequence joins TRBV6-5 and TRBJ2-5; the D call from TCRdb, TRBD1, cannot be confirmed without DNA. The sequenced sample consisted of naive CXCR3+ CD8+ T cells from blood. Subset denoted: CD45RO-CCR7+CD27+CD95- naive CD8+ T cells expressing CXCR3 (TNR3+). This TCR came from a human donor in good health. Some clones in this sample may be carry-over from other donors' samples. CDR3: CAIRDKAKETQYF.